This passage covers 10 T cell receptor beta chains from one sample sequenced in a study of cytomegalovirus exposure and HLA in healthy donors. Only in-frame clones appear in the TCRdb table, and some are missing; sequencing was by immunoSEQ multiplex PCR. The sample has 200,000 to 250,000 clones, approximately 83% seen once. Sequenced input: PBMCs. These receptor sequences come from a young woman in good health and CMV-seropositive.

CDR3 loop: CASSPGWGLNEQFF. The CDR3 nucleotides read TGCGCCAGCAGCCCGGGGTGGGGGCTGAATGAGCAGTTCTTC. This chain uses TRBV4-1 with TRBJ2-1, with a possible D match to TRBD1 (6 bases). There are 14 residues in the CDR3. CDR1 MGHRA and CDR2 YSYEKL come from the germline V gene. Trimming cost V 4 bases and J 7 bases, with 14 bases left between them.

The chain recombines TRBV25-1 with TRBJ2-7, with 9 bases identical to TRBD1. Germline-derived CDR1 and CDR2 are MGHDK and SYGVNS. The CDR3 totals 14 residues. Trimming cost V 3 bases and J 1 base; bases outside gene matches: 1. In nucleotides, the CDR3 is TGTGCCAGCAGTGAGGGGACAGGGTCCTACGAGCAGTACTTC. Protein product: CASSEGTGSYEQYF.

The chain combines TRBV10-3 with TRBJ1-2; D possibly corresponds to TRBD1 (5 bases). In germline, CDR1 is ENHRY, CDR2 SYGVKD. CDR3 length equals 15 residues. V was cut by 3 bases and J by 0 bases, with 11 bases left in between. The CDR3 region has the DNA TGTGCCATCAGTGACCCGACAGCCCCTAACTATGGCTACACCTTC. Protein sequence: CAISDPTAPNYGYTF.

The CDR3 loop reads CASSSISRTDTQYF. In nucleotides, the CDR3 is TGTGCCAGCAGCTCAATATCCCGTACAGATACGCAGTATTTT. The chain uses TRBV7-2 and TRBJ2-3; unclear D gene. V was pared by 4 bases and J by 3 bases, with 11 bases between. Germline V gene sequence: CDR1 SGHTA, CDR2 FQGNSA. The CDR3 covers 14 residues.

The V call is TRBV30, the J call TRBJ1-3; 7 nucleotides match TRBD1. The CDR3 sequence is 15 residues long. The ends lost 2 bases at V and 1 base at J; junction bases unmatched: 5. Germline V gives CDR1 GTSNPN, CDR2 SVGIG (reference sequence). DNA for the CDR3: TGTGCCTGGAGTCCCCCGGACAGGTCTGGAAACACCATATATTTT. Protein: CAWSPPDRSGNTIYF.

V gene TRBV6-6 combines with J gene TRBJ2-7, with 16 bases identical to TRBD2. The ends lost 3 bases at V and 7 bases at J; junction bases unmatched: 6. Germline V gene data show CDR1 as MNHNY and CDR2 as SVGAGI (reference sequence). The CDR3 sequence is 16 residues long. The CDR3 spells CASSYHPGLAGGEQYF. The CDR3 DNA is TGTGCCAGCAGTTATCATCCGGGACTAGCGGGAGGGGAGCAGTACTTC.

The chain links TRBV4-3 to TRBJ2-1; TRBD2 is a possible D gene (6 bases). Germline V gene sequence: CDR1 LGHNA, CDR2 YSLEER. Trimming took off 0 bases at V and 9 bases at J, with 15 bases between the two ends. The CDR3 sequence is 15 residues long. CDR3 sequence (DNA): TGCGCCAGCAGCCAAGAGGCGGGACCCAGGGTTGAGCAGTTCTTC. Translating gives CASSQEAGPRVEQFF.

The chain uses TRBV27 and TRBJ2-5; D perhaps matches TRBD2 (7 bases). Trimming stripped 3 bases from V and 3 bases from J, with 14 bases between. CDR1 and CDR2 from the germline V gene are MNHEY and SMNVEV (reference sequence). This CDR3 has 15 residues. CDR3 protein: CASSLWLGGEETQYF. The CDR3 nucleotides are TGTGCCAGCAGTTTGTGGTTAGGGGGGGAAGAGACCCAGTACTTC.

The rearrangement uses TRBV11-3 and TRBJ2-7; no clear D gene. In germline, CDR1 is SGHNT, CDR2 YENEEA. CDR3 length equals 13 residues. Trimming stripped 1 base from V and 6 bases from J, with 10 bases between. CDR3 nucleotide sequence: TGTGCCAGCAGCTTAGCTTTAACAGCCGAGCAGTACTTC. Translating it yields CASSLALTAEQYF.

The V call is TRBV27, the J call TRBJ2-3; TRBD2 matches 12 bases. V was clipped by 6 bases and J by 14 bases; unmatched bases: 9. CDR3 length: 13 amino acids. Germline CDR1 and CDR2: MNHEY and SMNVEV (reference sequence). CDR3 DNA: TGTGCCAGCAGCCTACGACTAGCGGGAGAATCGTATTTT. It encodes CASSLRLAGESYF.